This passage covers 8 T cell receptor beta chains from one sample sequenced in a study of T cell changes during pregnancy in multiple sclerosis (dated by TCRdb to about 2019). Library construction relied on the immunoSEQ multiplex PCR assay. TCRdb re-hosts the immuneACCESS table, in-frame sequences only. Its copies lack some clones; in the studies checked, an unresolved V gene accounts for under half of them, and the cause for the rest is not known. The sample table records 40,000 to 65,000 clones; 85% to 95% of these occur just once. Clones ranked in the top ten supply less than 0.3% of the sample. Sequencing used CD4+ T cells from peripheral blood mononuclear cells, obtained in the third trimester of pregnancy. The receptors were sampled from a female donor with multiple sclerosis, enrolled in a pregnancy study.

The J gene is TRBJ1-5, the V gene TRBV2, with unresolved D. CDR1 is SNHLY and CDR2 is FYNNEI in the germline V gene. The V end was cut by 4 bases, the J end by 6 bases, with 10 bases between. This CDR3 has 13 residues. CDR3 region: CASSVSGIQPQHF. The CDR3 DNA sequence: TGTGCCAGCAGTGTATCGGGGATTCAGCCCCAGCATTTT.

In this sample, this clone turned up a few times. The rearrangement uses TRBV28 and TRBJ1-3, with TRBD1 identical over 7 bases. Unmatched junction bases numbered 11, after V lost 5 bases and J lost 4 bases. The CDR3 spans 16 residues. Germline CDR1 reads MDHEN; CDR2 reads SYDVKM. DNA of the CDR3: TGTGCCAGCAGTCCCCCACGACAGGGATACGGAAACACCATATATTTT. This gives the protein CASSPPRQGYGNTIYF.

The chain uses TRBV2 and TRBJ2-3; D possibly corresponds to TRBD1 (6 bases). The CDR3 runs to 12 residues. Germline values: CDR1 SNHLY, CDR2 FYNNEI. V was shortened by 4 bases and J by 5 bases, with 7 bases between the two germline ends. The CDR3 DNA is TGTGCCAGCAGTGTCAGGGGAGATACGCAGTATTTT. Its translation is CASSVRGDTQYF.

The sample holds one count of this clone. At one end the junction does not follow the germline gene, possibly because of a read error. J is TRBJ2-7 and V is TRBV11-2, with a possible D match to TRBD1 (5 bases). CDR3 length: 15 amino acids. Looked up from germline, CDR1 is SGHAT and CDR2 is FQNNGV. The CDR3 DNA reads TGCGCCAGCAGTCTTACAGAAAGGGGTTGGTACGAGCAGTACTTC. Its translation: CASSLTERGWYEQYF.

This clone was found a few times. Here the CDR3 reads CASSLTGGNRNTIYF. In DNA, the CDR3 is TGTGCCAGCAGCCTGACAGGGGGCAATCGAAACACCATATATTTT. This chain uses TRBV6-5 with TRBJ1-3, with 10 positions matching TRBD1. Germline V CDR1 and CDR2: MNHEY, SVGAGI. The CDR3 contains 15 residues. The J segment lost 5 bases and the V segment lost 6 bases, leaving 7 bases of the junction unmatched.

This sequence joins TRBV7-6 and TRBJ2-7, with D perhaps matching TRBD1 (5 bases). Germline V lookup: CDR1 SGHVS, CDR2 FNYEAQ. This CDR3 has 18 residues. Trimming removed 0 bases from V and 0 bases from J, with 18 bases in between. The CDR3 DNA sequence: TGTGCCAGCAGCTTAGCGACGGGCCAGGGCCATTACTCCTACGAGCAGTACTTC. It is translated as CASSLATGQGHYSYEQYF. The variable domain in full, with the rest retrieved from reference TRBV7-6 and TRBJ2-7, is GAGVSQSPRYKVTKRGQDVALRCDPISGHVSLYWYRQALGQGPEFLTYFNYEAQQDKSGLPNDRFSAERPEGSISTLTIQRTEQRDSAMYRCASSLATGQGHYSYEQYFGPGTRLTVT.

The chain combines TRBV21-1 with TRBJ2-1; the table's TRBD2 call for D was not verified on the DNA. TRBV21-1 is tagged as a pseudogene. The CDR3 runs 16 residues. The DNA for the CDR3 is TGTGCCAGCACTCTTCGAACGGGAGACGCCTACAATGAGCAGTTCTTC. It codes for CASTLRTGDAYNEQFF.

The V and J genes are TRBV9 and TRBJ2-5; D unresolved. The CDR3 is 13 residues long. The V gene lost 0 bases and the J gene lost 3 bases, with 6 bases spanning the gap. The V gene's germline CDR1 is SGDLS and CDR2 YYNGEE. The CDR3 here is CASSVAGEETQYF. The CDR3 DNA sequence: TGTGCCAGCAGCGTAGCAGGTGAAGAGACCCAGTACTTC.